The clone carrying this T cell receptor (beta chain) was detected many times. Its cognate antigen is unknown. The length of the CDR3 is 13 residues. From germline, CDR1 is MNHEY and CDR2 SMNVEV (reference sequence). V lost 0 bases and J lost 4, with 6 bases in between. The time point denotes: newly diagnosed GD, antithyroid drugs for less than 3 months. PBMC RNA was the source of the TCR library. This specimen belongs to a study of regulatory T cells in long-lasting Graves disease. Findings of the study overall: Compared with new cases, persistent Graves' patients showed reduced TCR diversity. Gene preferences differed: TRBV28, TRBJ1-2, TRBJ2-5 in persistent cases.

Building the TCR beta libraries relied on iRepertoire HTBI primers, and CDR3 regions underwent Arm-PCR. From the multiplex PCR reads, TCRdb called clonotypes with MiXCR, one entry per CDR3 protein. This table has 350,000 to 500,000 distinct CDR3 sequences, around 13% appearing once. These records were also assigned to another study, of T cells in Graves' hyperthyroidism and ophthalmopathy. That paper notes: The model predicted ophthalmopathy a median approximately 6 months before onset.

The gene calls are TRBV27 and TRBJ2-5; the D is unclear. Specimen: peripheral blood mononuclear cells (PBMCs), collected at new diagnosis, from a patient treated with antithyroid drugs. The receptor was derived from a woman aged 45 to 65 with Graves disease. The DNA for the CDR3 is TGTGCCAGCAGTTTATCGTTCGGAGAGACCCAGTACTTC. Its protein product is CASSLSFGETQYF.